This T cell receptor (beta chain) was sequenced during a study of blood T cell repertoires in COVID-19. Study summary: The United States, Italy and Spain provided the acute and convalescent COVID-19 samples. Sources were T cells, B-cell-depleted T cells, or PBMCs; the material itself was cDNA or gDNA.

The protocol was immunoSEQ multiplex PCR, while the TCRdb copy is restricted to in-frame clones and leaves out a portion. This sample has some 200,000 clones, with around 73% found just once. This clone was picked up one time. V was pared by 4 bases and J by 1 base, with 12 bases between. CDR3 length: 14 residues. Germline CDR1 is SGHRS and CDR2 is YFSETQ. Allocation to cohorts depended on clinical history reported by the participants. Two negative PCRs, clearance, or symptom resolution were required of recovered Cohort 3 donors. J is TRBJ2-7 and V is TRBV5-1; perhaps TRBD2 as D (5 bases). Sample: PBMCs or T cells enriched from blood (not recorded which). This TCR came from a woman in her forties or fifties who had recovered from COVID-19. The CDR3 DNA reads TGCGCCAGCAGCGAGAGTAGCGCGTCCTACGAGCAGTACTTC. This gives the protein CASSESSASYEQYF. Combining the CDR3 with reference TRBV5-1 and TRBJ2-7 gives the whole variable domain KAGVTQTPRYLIKTRGQQVTLSCSPISGHRSVSWYQQTPGQGLQFLFEYFSETQRNKGNFPGRFSGRQFSNSRSEMNVSTLELGDSALYLCASSESSASYEQYFGPGTRLTVT.